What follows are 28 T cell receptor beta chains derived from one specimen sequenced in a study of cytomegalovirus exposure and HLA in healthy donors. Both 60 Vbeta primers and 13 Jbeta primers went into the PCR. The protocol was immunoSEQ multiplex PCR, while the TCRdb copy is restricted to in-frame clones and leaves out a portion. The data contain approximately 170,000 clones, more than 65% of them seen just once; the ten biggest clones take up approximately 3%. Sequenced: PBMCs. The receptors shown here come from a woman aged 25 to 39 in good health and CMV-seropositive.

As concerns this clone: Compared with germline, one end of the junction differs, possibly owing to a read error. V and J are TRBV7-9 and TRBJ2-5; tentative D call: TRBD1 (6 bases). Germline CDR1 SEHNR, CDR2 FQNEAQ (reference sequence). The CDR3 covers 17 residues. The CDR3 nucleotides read TGTTCCAGCAGCGCCACTCAGACTGGACAGCCGGCGGAGACCCAGTACTTC. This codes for CSSSATQTGQPAETQYF.

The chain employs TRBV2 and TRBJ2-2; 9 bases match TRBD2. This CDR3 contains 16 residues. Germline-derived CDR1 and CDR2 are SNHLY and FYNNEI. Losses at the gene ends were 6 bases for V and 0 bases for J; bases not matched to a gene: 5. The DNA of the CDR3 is TGTGCCAGCAGAGGGACTAGCCCTTCGAACACCGGGGAGCTGTTTTTT. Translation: CASRGTSPSNTGELFF.

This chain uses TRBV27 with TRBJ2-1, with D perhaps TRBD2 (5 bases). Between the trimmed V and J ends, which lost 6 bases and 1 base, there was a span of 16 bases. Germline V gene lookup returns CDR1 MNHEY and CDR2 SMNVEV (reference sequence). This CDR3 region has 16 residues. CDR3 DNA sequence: TGTGCCAGCAGCGCGGCCGGGAACCCTTCCTACAATGAGCAGTTCTTC. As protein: CASSAAGNPSYNEQFF.

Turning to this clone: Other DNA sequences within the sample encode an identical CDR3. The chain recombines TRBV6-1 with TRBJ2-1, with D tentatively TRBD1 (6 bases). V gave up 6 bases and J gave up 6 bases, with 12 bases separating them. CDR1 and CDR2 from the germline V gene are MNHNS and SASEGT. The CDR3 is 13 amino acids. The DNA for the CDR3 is TGTGCCAGCAGACTACAGGGACCCAATGAGCAGTTCTTC. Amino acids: CASRLQGPNEQFF.

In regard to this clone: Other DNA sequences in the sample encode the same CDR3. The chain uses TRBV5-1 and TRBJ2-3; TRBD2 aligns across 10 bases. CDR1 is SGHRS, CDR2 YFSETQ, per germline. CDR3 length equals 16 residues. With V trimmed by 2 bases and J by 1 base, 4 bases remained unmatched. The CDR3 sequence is CASSLSGTSGTDTQYF. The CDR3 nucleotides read TGCGCCAGCAGCTTATCCGGGACTAGCGGCACAGATACGCAGTATTTT.

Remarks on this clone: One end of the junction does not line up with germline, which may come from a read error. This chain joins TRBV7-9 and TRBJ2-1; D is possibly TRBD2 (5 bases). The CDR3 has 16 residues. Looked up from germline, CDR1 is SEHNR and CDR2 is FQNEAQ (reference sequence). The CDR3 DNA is TGTTCCAGCAGCCCGGCCGGAAGCGGTGATTACAATGAGCAGTTCTTC. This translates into CSSSPAGSGDYNEQFF.

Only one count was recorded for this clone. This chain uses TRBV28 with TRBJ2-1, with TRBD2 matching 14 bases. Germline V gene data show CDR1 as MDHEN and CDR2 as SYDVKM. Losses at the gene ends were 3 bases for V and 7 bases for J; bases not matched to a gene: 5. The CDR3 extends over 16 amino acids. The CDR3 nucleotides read TGTGCCAGCAGTTTTGCGGGACTAGCGGGAGTAAATGAGCAGTTCTTC. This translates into CASSFAGLAGVNEQFF.

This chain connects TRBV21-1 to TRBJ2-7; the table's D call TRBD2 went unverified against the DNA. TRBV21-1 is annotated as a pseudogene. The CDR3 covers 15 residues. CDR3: CASSKDQRGAYEQYF. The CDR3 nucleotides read TGTGCCAGCAGCAAAGACCAGCGGGGGGCCTACGAGCAGTACTTC.

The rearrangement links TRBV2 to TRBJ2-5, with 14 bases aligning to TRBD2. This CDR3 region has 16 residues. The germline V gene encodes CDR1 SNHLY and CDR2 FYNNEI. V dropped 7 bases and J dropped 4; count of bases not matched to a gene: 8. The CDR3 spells CASTRGTSGRGETQYF. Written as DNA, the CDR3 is TGTGCCAGCACCCGAGGGACTAGCGGGAGAGGAGAGACCCAGTACTTC.

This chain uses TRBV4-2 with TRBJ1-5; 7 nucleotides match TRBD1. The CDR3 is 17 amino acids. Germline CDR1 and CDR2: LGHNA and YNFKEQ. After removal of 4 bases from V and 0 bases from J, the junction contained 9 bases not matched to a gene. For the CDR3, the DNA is TGTGCCAGCAGCCCCCGGACAGGAGGCTATAGCAATCAGCCCCAGCATTTT. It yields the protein CASSPRTGGYSNQPQHF.

Written as DNA, the CDR3 is TGCGCCAGCAGCCTAGGACAGGGGGGGGCAGATACGCAGTATTTT. Translated: CASSLGQGGADTQYF. This sequence joins TRBV5-1 and TRBJ2-3; 10 nucleotides align to TRBD1. Germline-derived CDR1 and CDR2 are SGHRS and YFSETQ. The CDR3 has 15 residues. V was clipped by 4 bases and J by 4 bases; unmatched bases: 6.

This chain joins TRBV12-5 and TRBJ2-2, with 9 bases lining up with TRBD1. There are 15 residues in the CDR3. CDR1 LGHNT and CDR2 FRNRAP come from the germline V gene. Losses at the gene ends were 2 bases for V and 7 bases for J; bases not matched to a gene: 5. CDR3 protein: CASGLLGTGFGELFF. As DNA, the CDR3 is TGTGCTAGTGGTTTGTTGGGGACAGGGTTCGGGGAGCTGTTTTTT.

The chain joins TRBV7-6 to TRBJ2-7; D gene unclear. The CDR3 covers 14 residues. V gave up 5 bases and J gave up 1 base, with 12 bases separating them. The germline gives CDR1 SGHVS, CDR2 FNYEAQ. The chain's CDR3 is CASSRGGFSYEQYF. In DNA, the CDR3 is TGTGCCAGCAGCCGAGGTGGGTTTTCCTACGAGCAGTACTTC.

This chain's CDR3 is CASSEQTGGYGYTF. The CDR3 nucleotides are TGTGCCAGCAGTGAACAGACAGGGGGCTATGGCTACACCTTC. The chain employs TRBV6-4 and TRBJ1-2; TRBD1 aligns across 9 bases. The CDR3 sequence is 14 residues long. Unmatched junction bases numbered 3, after V lost 3 bases and J lost 4 bases. Per germline, CDR1 MRHNA and CDR2 SNTAGT.

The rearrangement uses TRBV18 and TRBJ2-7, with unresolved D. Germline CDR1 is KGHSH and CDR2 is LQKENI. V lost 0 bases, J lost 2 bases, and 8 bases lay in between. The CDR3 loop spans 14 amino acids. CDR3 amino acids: CASSPPAGTYEQYF. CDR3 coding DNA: TGTGCCAGCTCACCACCGGCTGGTACCTACGAGCAGTACTTC.

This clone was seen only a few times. This chain's CDR3 is CASSESGSALYNEQFF. CDR3 DNA sequence: TGCGCCAGCAGTGAGTCGGGTAGCGCGCTCTACAATGAGCAGTTCTTC. The chain recombines TRBV10-1 with TRBJ2-1, with D possibly matching TRBD2 (5 bases). Germline CDR1 WNHNN, CDR2 SYGVQD (reference sequence). The V gene lost 0 bases and the J gene lost 3 bases, with 12 bases spanning the gap. The CDR3 sequence is 16 residues long.

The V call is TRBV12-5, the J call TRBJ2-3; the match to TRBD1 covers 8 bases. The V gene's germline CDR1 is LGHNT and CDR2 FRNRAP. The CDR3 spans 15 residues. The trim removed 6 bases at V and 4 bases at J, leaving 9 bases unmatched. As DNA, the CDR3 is TGTGCTAGTGGCCGCGGACAGGGTCCCGCAGATACGCAGTATTTT. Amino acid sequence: CASGRGQGPADTQYF.

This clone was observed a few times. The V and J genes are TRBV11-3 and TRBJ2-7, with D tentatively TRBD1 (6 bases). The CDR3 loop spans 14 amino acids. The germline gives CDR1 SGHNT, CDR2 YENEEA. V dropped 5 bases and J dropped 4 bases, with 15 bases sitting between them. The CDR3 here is CASSAQGNLYEQYF. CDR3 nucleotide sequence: TGTGCCAGCAGCGCACAGGGAAATCTTTACGAGCAGTACTTC.

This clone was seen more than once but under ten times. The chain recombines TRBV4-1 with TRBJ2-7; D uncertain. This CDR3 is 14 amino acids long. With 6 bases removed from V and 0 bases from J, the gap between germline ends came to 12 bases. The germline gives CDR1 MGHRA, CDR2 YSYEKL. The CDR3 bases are TGCGCCAGCAGTAAGAGGCTGCTCTCCTACGAGCAGTACTTC. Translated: CASSKRLLSYEQYF.

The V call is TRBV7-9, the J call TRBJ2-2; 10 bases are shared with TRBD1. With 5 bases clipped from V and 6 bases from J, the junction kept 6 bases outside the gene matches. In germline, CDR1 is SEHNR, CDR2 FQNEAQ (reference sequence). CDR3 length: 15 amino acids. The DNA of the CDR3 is TGTGCCAGCAGCCCGGGACAGGGGTTAGCCGGGGAGCTGTTTTTT. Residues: CASSPGQGLAGELFF.

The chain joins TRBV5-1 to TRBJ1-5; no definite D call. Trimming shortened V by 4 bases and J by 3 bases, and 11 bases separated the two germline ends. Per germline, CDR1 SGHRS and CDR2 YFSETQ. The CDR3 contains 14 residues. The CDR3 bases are TGCGCCAGCAGCACTGACGGGAACAATCAGCCCCAGCATTTT. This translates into CASSTDGNNQPQHF.

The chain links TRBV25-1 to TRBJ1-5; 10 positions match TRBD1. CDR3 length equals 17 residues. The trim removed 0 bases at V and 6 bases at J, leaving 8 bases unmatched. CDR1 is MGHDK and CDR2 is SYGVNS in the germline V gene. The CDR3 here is CASSEYPRDRGPQPQHF. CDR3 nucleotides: TGTGCCAGCAGTGAATATCCTCGAGACAGGGGGCCTCAGCCCCAGCATTTT.

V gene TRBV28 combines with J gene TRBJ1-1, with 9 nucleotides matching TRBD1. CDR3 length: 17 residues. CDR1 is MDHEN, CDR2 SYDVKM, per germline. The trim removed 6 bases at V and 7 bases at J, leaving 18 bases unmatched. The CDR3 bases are TGTGCCAGCAGACCTAAATGGACAGGGGCGCTCCGCTATGAAGCTTTCTTT. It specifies CASRPKWTGALRYEAFF.

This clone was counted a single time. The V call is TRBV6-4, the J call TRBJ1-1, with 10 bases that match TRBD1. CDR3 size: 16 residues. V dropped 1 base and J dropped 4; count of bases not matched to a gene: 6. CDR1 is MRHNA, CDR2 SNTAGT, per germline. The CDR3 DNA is TGTGCCAGCAGTGACTACGACGACAGGGGGCTCACTGAAGCTTTCTTT. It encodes CASSDYDDRGLTEAFF.

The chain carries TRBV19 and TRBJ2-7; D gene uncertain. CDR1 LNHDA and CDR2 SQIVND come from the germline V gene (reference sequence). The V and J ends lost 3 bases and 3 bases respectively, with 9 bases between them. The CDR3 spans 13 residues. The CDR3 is CASSISGSYEQYF. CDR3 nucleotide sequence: TGTGCCAGTAGTATCTCAGGCAGCTACGAGCAGTACTTC.

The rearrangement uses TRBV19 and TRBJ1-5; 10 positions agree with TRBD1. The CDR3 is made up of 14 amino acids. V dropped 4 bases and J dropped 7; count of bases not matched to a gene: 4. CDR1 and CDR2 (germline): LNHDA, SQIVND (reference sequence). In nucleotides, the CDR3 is TGTGCCAGTAGTAAAGGGACAGGGGACCAGCCCCAGCATTTT. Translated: CASSKGTGDQPQHF.

CDR3 sequence (DNA): TGTGCCAGTAGTGGACAGGGGGCGGGCTACGAGCAGTACTTC. Amino acids: CASSGQGAGYEQYF. V and J are TRBV19 and TRBJ2-7, with 11 bases fitting TRBD1. The CDR3 spans 14 residues. V was clipped by 5 bases and J by 3 bases; unmatched bases: 3. Germline V gene sequence: CDR1 LNHDA, CDR2 SQIVND (reference sequence). Variable domain in full (rest from reference TRBV19 and TRBJ2-7): DGGITQSPKYLFRKEGQNVTLSCEQNLNHDAMYWYRQDPGQGLRLIYYSQIVNDFQKGDIAEGYSVSREKKESFPLTVTSAQKNPTAFYLCASSGQGAGYEQYFGPGTRLTVT.

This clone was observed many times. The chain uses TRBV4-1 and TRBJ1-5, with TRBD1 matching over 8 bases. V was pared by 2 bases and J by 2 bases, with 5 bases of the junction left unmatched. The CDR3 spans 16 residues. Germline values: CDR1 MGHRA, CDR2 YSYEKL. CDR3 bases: TGCGCCAGCAGCCAAATGGACAGGGTGGGCAATCAGCCCCAGCATTTT. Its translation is CASSQMDRVGNQPQHF.